What follows describes a single T cell receptor beta chain. Being one base from a much bigger clone, this may be a read error. These data are taken from a study of T cells in Graves' hyperthyroidism and ophthalmopathy. The CDR3 length is 14 residues. Germline CDR1 and CDR2: SGDLS and YYNGEE. V lost 4 bases to trimming and J lost 4 bases, with 15 bases between them. From RNA transcripts, TCR beta CDR3 regions were amplified. Using the HTBI primer set, a first-round RT-PCR was run on the TCR CDR3. MiXCR, run by TCRdb on the multiplex PCR reads, gives a single entry per CDR3 protein. This sample has some 200,000 distinct CDR3 sequences, with less than 20% found just once. Diagnoses rested on clinical symptoms, serum thyroxine and TRAb, thyroid ultrasound and orbital computed tomography.

Sequenced input: blood. This chain connects TRBV9 to TRBJ2-7; weak D call: TRBD1 (6 bases). The clonotype was recovered from a woman in her forties or fifties with Graves' hyperthyroidism. Here the CDR3 reads CASSLAQGTYEQYF. The DNA for the CDR3 is TGTGCCAGCAGCTTAGCACAGGGAACGTACGAGCAGTACTTC.